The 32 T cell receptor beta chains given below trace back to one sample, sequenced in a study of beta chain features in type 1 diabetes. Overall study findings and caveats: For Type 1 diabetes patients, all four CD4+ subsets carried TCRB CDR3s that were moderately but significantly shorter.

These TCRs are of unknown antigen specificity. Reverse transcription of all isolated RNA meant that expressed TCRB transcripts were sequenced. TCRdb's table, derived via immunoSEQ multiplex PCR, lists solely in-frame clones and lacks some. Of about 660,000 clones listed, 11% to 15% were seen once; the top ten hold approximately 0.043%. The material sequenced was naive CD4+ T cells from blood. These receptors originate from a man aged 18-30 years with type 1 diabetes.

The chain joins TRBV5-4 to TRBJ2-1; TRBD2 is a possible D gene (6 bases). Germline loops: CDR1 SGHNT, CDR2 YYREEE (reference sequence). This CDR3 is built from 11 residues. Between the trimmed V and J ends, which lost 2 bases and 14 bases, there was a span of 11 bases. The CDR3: CASSFGVAEFF. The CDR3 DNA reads TGTGCCAGCAGCTTTGGGGTAGCGGAGTTCTTC.

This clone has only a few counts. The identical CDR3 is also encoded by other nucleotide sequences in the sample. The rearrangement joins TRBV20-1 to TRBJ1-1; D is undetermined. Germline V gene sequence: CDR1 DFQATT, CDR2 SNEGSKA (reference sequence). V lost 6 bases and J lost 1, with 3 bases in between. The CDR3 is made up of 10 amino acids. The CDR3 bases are TGCAGTGCCAGGAACACTGAAGCTTTCTTT. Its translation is CSARNTEAFF.

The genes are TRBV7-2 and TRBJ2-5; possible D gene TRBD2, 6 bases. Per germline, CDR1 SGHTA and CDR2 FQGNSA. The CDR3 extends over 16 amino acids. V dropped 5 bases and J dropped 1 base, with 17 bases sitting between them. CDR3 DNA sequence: TGTGCCAGCAGCGCCGGGGACTCAAATCGCCAAGAGACCCAGTACTTC. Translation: CASSAGDSNRQETQYF.

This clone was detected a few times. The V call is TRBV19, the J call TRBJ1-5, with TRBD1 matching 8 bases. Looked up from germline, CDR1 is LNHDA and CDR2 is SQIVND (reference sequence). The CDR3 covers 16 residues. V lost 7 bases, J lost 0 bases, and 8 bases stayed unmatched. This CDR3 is CASNKNRGNSNQPQHF. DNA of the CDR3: TGTGCCAGTAACAAGAACAGGGGGAATAGCAATCAGCCCCAGCATTTT.

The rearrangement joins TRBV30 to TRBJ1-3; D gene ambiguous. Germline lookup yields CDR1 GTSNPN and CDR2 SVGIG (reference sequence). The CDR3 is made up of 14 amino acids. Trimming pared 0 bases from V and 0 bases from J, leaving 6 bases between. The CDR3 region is CAWSVYPSGNTIYF. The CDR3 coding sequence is TGTGCCTGGAGTGTTTACCCCTCTGGAAACACCATATATTTT.

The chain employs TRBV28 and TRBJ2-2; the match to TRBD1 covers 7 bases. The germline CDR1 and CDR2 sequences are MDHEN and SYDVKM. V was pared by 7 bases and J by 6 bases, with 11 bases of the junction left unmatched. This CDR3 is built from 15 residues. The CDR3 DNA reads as TGTGCCAGCAAGTCCCAAGACAGGGTTGCCGGGGAGCTGTTTTTT. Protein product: CASKSQDRVAGELFF.

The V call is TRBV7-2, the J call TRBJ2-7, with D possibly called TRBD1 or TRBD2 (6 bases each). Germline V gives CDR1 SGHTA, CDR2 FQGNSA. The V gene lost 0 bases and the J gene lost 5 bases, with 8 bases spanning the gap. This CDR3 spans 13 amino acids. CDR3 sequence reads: CASSLAGGDEQYF. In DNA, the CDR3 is TGTGCCAGCAGCTTAGCCGGGGGCGACGAGCAGTACTTC.

CDR3 in DNA: TGTGCCAGCACCCCCGGCAGGGGACAGGGGGGAGAGACCCAGTACTTC. It is translated as CASTPGRGQGGETQYF. V usage is TRBV2 and J usage is TRBJ2-5; 11 nucleotides line up with TRBD1. CDR1 is SNHLY, CDR2 FYNNEI, per germline. With V trimmed by 7 bases and J by 4 bases, 11 bases remained unmatched. This CDR3 is 16 amino acids long.

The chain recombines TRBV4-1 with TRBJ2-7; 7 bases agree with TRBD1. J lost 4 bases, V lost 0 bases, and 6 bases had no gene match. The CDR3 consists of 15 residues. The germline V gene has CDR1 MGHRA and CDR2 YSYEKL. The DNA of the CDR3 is TGCGCCAGCAGCCAAGATCAGGAACAGGGGTACGAGCAGTACTTC. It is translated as CASSQDQEQGYEQYF.

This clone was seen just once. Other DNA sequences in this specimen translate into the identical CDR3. The CDR3 sequence is CASSPPQETQYF. The CDR3 coding sequence is TGTGCCAGCTCACCACCTCAAGAGACCCAGTACTTC. The rearrangement uses TRBV18 and TRBJ2-5; no clear D. This CDR3 comprises 12 residues. V lost 0 bases to trimming and J lost 2 bases, with 1 base between them. The V gene's germline CDR1 is KGHSH and CDR2 LQKENI.

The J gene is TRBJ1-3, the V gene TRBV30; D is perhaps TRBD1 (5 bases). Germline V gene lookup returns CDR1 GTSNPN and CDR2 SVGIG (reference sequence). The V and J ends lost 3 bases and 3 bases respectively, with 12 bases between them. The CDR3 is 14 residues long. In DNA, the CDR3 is TGTGCCTGGAGCCAGGGAGTAGGTGGAAACACCATATATTTT. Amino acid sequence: CAWSQGVGGNTIYF.

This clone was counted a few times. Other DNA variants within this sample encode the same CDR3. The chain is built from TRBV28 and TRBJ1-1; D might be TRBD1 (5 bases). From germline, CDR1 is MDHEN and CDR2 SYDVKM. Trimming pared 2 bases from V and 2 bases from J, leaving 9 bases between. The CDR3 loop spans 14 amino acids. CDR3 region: CASSLGGLNTEAFF. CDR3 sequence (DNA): TGTGCCAGCAGTTTAGGGGGTTTAAACACTGAAGCTTTCTTT.

This CDR3 is CASGRMNTEAFF. The CDR3 coding sequence is TGTGCCAGCGGCCGGATGAACACTGAAGCTTTCTTT. This chain uses TRBV6-5 with TRBJ1-1; D gene unclear. The CDR3 has 12 amino acids. Germline assignment: CDR1 MNHEY and CDR2 SVGAGI. Trimming left V 8 bases short and J 0 bases short, with 7 bases between.

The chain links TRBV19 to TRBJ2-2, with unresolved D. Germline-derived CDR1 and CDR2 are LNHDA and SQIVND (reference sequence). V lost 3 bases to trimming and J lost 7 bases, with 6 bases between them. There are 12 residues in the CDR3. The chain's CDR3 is CASSMRDGELFF. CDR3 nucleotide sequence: TGTGCCAGTAGTATGAGAGACGGGGAGCTGTTTTTT. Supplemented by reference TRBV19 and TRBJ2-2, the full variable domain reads DGGITQSPKYLFRKEGQNVTLSCEQNLNHDAMYWYRQDPGQGLRLIYYSQIVNDFQKGDIAEGYSVSREKKESFPLTVTSAQKNPTAFYLCASSMRDGELFFGEGSRLTVL.

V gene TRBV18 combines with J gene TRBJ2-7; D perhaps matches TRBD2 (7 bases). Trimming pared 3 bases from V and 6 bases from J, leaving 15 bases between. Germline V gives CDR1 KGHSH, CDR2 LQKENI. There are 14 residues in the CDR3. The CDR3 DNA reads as TGTGCCAGCTCACCGTCCGGGGGGCAGCCCGAGCAGTACTTC. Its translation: CASSPSGGQPEQYF.

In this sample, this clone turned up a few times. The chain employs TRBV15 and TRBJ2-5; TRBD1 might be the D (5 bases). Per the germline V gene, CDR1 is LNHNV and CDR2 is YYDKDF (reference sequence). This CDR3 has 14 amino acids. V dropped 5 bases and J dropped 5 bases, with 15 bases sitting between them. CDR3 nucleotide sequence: TGTGCCACCAGCGGACAAATTAGGATGGAGACCCAGTACTTC. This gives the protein CATSGQIRMETQYF.

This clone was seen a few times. CDR3 DNA sequence: TGTGCCTGGAACCCCGGGAACACCGGGGAGCTGTTTTTT. As protein: CAWNPGNTGELFF. The chain carries TRBV30 and TRBJ2-2; no definite D call. V lost 4 bases, J lost 1 base, and 7 bases lay in between. This CDR3 is built from 13 residues. CDR1 is GTSNPN and CDR2 is SVGIG in the germline V gene (reference sequence). Drawing the rest from reference TRBV30 and TRBJ2-2, the complete variable domain is SQTIHQWPATLVQPVGSPLSLECTVEGTSNPNLYWYRQAAGRGLQLLFYSVGIGQISSEVPQNLSASRPQDRQFILSSKKLLLSDSGFYLCAWNPGNTGELFFGEGSRLTVL.

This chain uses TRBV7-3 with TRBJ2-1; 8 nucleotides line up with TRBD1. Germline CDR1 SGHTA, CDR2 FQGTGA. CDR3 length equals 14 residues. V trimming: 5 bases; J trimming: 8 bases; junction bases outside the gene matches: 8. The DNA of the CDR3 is TGTGCCAGCAGCCCCAGGGCAGGGGGCGATGAGCAGTTCTTC. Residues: CASSPRAGGDEQFF.

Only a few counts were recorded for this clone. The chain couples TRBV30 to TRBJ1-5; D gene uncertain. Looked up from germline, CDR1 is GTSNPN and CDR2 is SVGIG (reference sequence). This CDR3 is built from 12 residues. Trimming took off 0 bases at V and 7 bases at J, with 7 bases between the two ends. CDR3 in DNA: TGTGCCTGGAGTGTGACCAGCCAGCCCCAGCATTTT. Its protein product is CAWSVTSQPQHF.

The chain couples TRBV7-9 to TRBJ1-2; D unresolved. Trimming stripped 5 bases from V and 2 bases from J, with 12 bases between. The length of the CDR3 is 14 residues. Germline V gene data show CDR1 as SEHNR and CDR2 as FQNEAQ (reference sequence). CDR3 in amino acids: CASSPGRNNYGYTF. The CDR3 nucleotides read TGTGCCAGCAGCCCAGGCAGAAACAACTATGGCTACACCTTC.

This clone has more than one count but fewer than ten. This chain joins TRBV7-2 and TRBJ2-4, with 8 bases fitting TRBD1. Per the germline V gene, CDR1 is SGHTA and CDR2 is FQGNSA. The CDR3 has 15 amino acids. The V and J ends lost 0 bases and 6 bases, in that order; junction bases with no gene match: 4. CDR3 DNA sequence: TGTGCCAGCAGCTTAGCGTATACAGGGGGAAACATTCAGTACTTC. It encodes CASSLAYTGGNIQYF.

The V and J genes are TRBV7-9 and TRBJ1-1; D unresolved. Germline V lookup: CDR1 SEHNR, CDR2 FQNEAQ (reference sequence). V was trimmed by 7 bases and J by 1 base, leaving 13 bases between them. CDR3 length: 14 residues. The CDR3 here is CASTLSGSNTEAFF. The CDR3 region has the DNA TGTGCCAGCACATTAAGCGGGTCGAACACTGAAGCTTTCTTT.

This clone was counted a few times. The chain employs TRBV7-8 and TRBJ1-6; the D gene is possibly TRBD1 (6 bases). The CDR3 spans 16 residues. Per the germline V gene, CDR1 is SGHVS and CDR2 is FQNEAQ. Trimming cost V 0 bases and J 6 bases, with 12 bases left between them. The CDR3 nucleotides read TGTGCCAGCAGCTTAGCCGCCAGGGGTACTAATTCACCCCTCCACTTT. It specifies CASSLAARGTNSPLHF.

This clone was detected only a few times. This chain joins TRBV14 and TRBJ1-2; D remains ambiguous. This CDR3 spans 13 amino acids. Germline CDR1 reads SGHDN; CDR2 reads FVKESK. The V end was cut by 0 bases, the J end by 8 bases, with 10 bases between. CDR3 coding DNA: TGTGCCAGCAGCCAAGATCCGGTTGGAGGCTACACCTTC. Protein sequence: CASSQDPVGGYTF. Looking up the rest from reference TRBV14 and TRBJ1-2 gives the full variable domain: EAGVTQFPSHSVIEKGQTVTLRCDPISGHDNLYWYRRVMGKEIKFLLHFVKESKQDESGMPNNRFLAERTGGTYSTLKVQPAELEDSGVYFCASSQDPVGGYTFGSGTRLTVV.

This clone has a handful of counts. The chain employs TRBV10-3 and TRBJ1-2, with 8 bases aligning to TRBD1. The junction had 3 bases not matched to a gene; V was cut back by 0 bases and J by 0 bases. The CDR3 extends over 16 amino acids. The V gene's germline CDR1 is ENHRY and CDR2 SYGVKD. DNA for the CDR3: TGTGCCATCAGTGAGTCCGGGACAGGCCCTAACTATGGCTACACCTTC. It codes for CAISESGTGPNYGYTF.

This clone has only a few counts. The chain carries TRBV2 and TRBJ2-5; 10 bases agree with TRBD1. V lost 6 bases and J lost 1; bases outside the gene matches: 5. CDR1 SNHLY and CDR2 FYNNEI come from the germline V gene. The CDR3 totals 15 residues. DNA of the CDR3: TGTGCCAGCAGCTCCGGGACAGGGGTCCAAGAGACCCAGTACTTC. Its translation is CASSSGTGVQETQYF.

The CDR3 region has the DNA TGCGCCAGCAGCCCGACGGGACCGATCACAGATACGCAGTATTTT. Encoded protein: CASSPTGPITDTQYF. This rearrangement joins TRBV5-1 to TRBJ2-3; D is tentatively TRBD1 or TRBD2 (5 bases each). This CDR3 region has 15 residues. The germline V and J ends were trimmed by 4 bases and 2 bases, with 14 bases remaining between them. CDR1 and CDR2 (germline): SGHRS, YFSETQ. Full variable domain (remainder filled in from reference TRBV5-1 and TRBJ2-3): KAGVTQTPRYLIKTRGQQVTLSCSPISGHRSVSWYQQTPGQGLQFLFEYFSETQRNKGNFPGRFSGRQFSNSRSEMNVSTLELGDSALYLCASSPTGPITDTQYFGPGTRLTVL.

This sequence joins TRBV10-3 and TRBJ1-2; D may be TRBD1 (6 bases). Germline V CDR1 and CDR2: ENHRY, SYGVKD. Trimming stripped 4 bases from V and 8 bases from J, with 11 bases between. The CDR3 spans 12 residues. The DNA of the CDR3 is TGTGCCATCAGTGCGGCCAGGGGCGGCTACACCTTC. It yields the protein CAISAARGGYTF.

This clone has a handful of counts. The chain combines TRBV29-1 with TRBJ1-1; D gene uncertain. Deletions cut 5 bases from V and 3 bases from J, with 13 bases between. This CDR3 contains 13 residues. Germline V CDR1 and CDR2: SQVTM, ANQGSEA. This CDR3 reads CSVRTAHHTEAFF. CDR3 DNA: TGCAGCGTTAGAACAGCCCATCACACTGAAGCTTTCTTT.

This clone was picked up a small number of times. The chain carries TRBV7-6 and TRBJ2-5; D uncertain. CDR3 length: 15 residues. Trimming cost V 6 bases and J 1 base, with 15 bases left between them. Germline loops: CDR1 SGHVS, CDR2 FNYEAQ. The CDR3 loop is CASSNAPMFQETQYF. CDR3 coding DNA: TGTGCCAGCAGTAATGCCCCGATGTTCCAAGAGACCCAGTACTTC.

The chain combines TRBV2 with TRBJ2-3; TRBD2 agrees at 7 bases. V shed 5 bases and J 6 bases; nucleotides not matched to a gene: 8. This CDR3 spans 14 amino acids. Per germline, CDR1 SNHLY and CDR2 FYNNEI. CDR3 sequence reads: CASSISGAGDTQYF. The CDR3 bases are TGTGCCAGCAGTATCAGCGGGGCGGGGGATACGCAGTATTTT.

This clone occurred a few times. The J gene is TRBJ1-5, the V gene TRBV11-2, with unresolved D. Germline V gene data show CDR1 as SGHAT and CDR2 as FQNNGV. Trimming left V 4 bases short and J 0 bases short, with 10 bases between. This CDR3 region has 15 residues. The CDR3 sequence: CASSSSWDSNQPQHF. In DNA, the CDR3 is TGTGCCAGCAGCTCTTCTTGGGATAGCAATCAGCCCCAGCATTTT.